The 27 T cell receptor beta chains listed next were all sequenced from one sample in a study of OX40 agonist ivuxolimab in advanced cancers. Sequencing used immunoSEQ multiplex PCR; TCRdb keeps in-frame clones, though not all of them. The sample carries some 87,000 clones, about nine tenths recorded once. Sequencing used CD4+ or CD8+ T cells sorted from blood, obtained in a trial of the OX40 agonist ivuxolimab. These TCRs come from an adult with an advanced solid tumor such as melanoma, head and neck, liver or kidney cancer.

V usage is TRBV5-1 and J usage is TRBJ1-1; 9 bases agree with TRBD1. This CDR3 contains 15 residues. The junction had 7 bases not matched to a gene; V was cut back by 3 bases and J by 4 bases. CDR1 is SGHRS and CDR2 is YFSETQ in the germline V gene. In DNA, the CDR3 is TGCGCCAGCAGCTGGGGGGACAGGGCGACCACTGAAGCTTTCTTT. It yields the protein CASSWGDRATTEAFF.

The chain uses TRBV2 and TRBJ2-6; D is unclear. The germline V gene has CDR1 SNHLY and CDR2 FYNNEI. The CDR3 runs to 15 residues. The V end lost 7 bases, the J end lost 0 bases, and 10 bases lay between the germline ends. CDR3 nucleotide sequence: TGTGCCAGCACCATCGAGAGCTCTGGGGCCAACGTCCTGACTTTC. Translated: CASTIESSGANVLTF.

About this clone: The limits of the CDR3 on the DNA are not certain, so only TCRdb's listed CDR3 is given. V gene TRBV5-6 combines with J gene TRBJ1-1. CDR1 and CDR2 (germline): SGHDT, YYEEEE. The CDR3 spans 14 residues, counting both ends. The CDR3 sequence: CASSLWGLGTIRDF.

This chain joins TRBV6-5 and TRBJ1-2; D is unclear. Trimming stripped 7 bases from V and 4 bases from J, with 10 bases between. The CDR3 consists of 12 residues. Germline-derived CDR1 and CDR2 are MNHEY and SVGAGI. CDR3 loop: CASTREGYGYTF. Written as DNA, the CDR3 is TGTGCCAGCACCCGAGAGGGCTATGGCTACACCTTC.

The genes are TRBV5-4 and TRBJ2-5; 7 bases are shared with TRBD2. The CDR3 totals 15 residues. V gave up 0 bases and J gave up 2 bases; unmatched junction bases: 4. Looked up from germline, CDR1 is SGHNT and CDR2 is YYREEE (reference sequence). The CDR3 nucleotides are TGTGCCAGCAGCTTGGATGGCGGGGGACAAGAGACCCAGTACTTC. This gives the protein CASSLDGGGQETQYF.

The rearrangement links TRBV5-6 to TRBJ1-1; possible D gene TRBD1, 6 bases. Trimming cost V 1 base and J 3 bases, with 13 bases left between them. Germline loops: CDR1 SGHDT, CDR2 YYEEEE. The CDR3 has 15 amino acids. The CDR3 protein is CASSLLDRRDTEAFF. DNA for the CDR3: TGTGCCAGCAGCTTGCTCGACAGGCGGGACACTGAAGCTTTCTTT. Using reference TRBV5-6 and TRBJ1-1 for the parts outside the CDR3, the full variable domain is DAGVTQSPTHLIKTRGQQVTLRCSPKSGHDTVSWYQQALGQGPQFIFQYYEEEERQRGNFPDRFSGHQFPNYSSELNVNALLLGDSALYLCASSLLDRRDTEAFFGQGTRLTVV.

V usage is TRBV28 and J usage is TRBJ1-2; D is undetermined. The germline CDR1 and CDR2 sequences are MDHEN and SYDVKM. The CDR3 consists of 14 residues. The V end lost 5 bases, the J end lost 0 bases, and 10 bases lay between the germline ends. The CDR3 region is CASSPQLANYGYTF. CDR3 DNA sequence: TGTGCCAGCAGTCCACAGCTAGCTAACTATGGCTACACCTTC.

The chain carries TRBV1 and TRBJ2-5; the table's D call TRBD2 went unverified against the DNA. TRBV1 is given as a pseudogene. The CDR3 is 18 residues long. The CDR3, as DNA: TGCACCAGCAGCCAAGATTTTTCGGGGAAGGGCCCGAGAGAGACCCAGTACTTC. It specifies CTSSQDFSGKGPRETQYF.

The chain has TRBV5-1 and TRBJ2-3; 16 bases map to TRBD2. Germline values: CDR1 SGHRS, CDR2 YFSETQ. V lost 4 bases and J lost 2; bases outside the gene matches: 7. This CDR3 has 18 amino acids. The CDR3 DNA follows: TGCGCCAGCAGCCCGGGACTAGCGGGGGGGCCATACACAGATACGCAGTATTTT. It translates to CASSPGLAGGPYTDTQYF.

The rearrangement uses TRBV28 and TRBJ1-1; 10 bases match TRBD1. This CDR3 has 18 amino acids. In germline, CDR1 is MDHEN, CDR2 SYDVKM. Trimming at V came to 2 bases and at J to 5 bases, leaving 14 bases not matched to a gene. The CDR3 bases are TGTGCCAGCAGTTTAATGTCCTGGACAGGGGGAGAAAGGACTGAAGCTTTCTTT. Residues: CASSLMSWTGGERTEAFF.

The chain links TRBV5-5 to TRBJ2-7; 9 bases align to TRBD2. The CDR3 sequence is 17 residues long. Germline assignment: CDR1 SGHKS and CDR2 YYEKEE (reference sequence). The trim removed 4 bases at V and 0 bases at J, leaving 11 bases unmatched. The CDR3 here is CASSLRTSATSSYEQYF. The CDR3, as DNA: TGTGCCAGCAGCCTAAGGACTAGCGCTACAAGCTCCTACGAGCAGTACTTC.

The chain links TRBV10-2 to TRBJ1-1; no firm D call. V was cut by 5 bases and J by 11 bases, with 15 bases left in between. The V gene's germline CDR1 is WSHSY and CDR2 SAAADI. CDR3 length equals 12 residues. In DNA, the CDR3 is TGCGCCAGCAGTTGGACGCTCGGTGCGGCTTTCTTT. Translating it yields CASSWTLGAAFF.

The rearrangement uses TRBV28 and TRBJ1-2; D unresolved. The CDR3 contains 13 residues. Per the germline V gene, CDR1 is MDHEN and CDR2 is SYDVKM. V shed 8 bases and J shed 3 bases, with 13 bases lying between them. CDR3 coding DNA: TGTGCCAGCGGCTGGGGAGCCGACTATGGCTACACCTTC. The encoded protein is CASGWGADYGYTF.

The rearrangement links TRBV5-1 to TRBJ2-5; TRBD1 aligns across 7 bases. Germline CDR1 and CDR2: SGHRS and YFSETQ. The V and J ends lost 4 bases and 0 bases, in that order; junction bases with no gene match: 3. The CDR3 spans 14 residues. The CDR3 reads CASSQGQYQETQYF. The DNA for the CDR3 is TGCGCCAGCAGCCAGGGACAGTACCAAGAGACCCAGTACTTC.

The chain is built from TRBV10-2 and TRBJ2-7, with 7 bases fitting TRBD2. Germline V CDR1 and CDR2: WSHSY, SAAADI. V dropped 3 bases and J dropped 2; count of bases not matched to a gene: 4. CDR3 length: 14 residues. The CDR3 loop reads CASSDSGIPYEQYF. The CDR3 bases are TGCGCCAGCAGTGACAGCGGGATCCCCTACGAGCAGTACTTC.

This clone was seen only once. J is TRBJ2-7 and V is TRBV6-5; TRBD1 matches at 10 bases. The germline gives CDR1 MNHEY, CDR2 SVGAGI. The CDR3 totals 15 residues. V shed 7 bases and J 4 bases; nucleotides not matched to a gene: 10. CDR3 protein: CASISAGQGSYEQYF. The CDR3 region has the DNA TGTGCCAGCATATCAGCGGGACAGGGGTCTTACGAGCAGTACTTC.

The V call is TRBV9, the J call TRBJ1-1; unclear D gene. Germline CDR1 reads SGDLS; CDR2 reads YYNGEE. Trimming took off 0 bases at V and 5 bases at J, with 11 bases between the two ends. This CDR3 has 14 residues. The CDR3 sequence: CASSVVFRMTEAFF. DNA of the CDR3: TGTGCCAGCAGCGTAGTTTTCCGGATGACTGAAGCTTTCTTT.

CDR3 sequence: CASSDVDGNTIYF. The CDR3 DNA is TGTGCCAGTAGTGATGTGGATGGAAACACCATATATTTT. The V and J genes are TRBV19 and TRBJ1-3, with D unresolved. V was cut by 5 bases and J by 3 bases, with 8 bases left in between. Germline CDR1 is LNHDA and CDR2 is SQIVND (reference sequence). The CDR3 consists of 13 residues.

V is TRBV19 and J is TRBJ1-4; 9 bases map to TRBD1. Germline values: CDR1 LNHDA, CDR2 SQIVND (reference sequence). The CDR3 spans 14 residues. Trimming took 10 bases from V and 8 from J; bases not matched to a gene: 11. The CDR3 sequence: CATGPGQGPEKLFF. The CDR3 nucleotides read TGTGCCACCGGTCCGGGACAGGGCCCAGAAAAACTGTTTTTT.

The V call is TRBV2, the J call TRBJ1-1; D is unresolved. This CDR3 spans 12 amino acids. V was clipped by 10 bases and J by 3 bases, with 12 bases between them. Germline lookup yields CDR1 SNHLY and CDR2 FYNNEI. In DNA, the CDR3 is TGTGCCAACCCTCAGAGCCACACTGAAGCTTTCTTT. It specifies CANPQSHTEAFF.

This chain uses TRBV5-4 with TRBJ2-2; D unclear. Germline-derived CDR1 and CDR2 are SGHNT and YYREEE (reference sequence). V dropped 9 bases and J dropped 1 base, with 10 bases sitting between them. This CDR3 has 13 residues. CDR3 protein: CATTYQNTGELFF. The CDR3 nucleotides are TGTGCCACCACCTACCAGAACACCGGGGAGCTGTTTTTT.

This chain uses TRBV6-1 with TRBJ1-1; 7 bases are shared with TRBD1. The CDR3 is 14 residues long. The germline gives CDR1 MNHNS, CDR2 SASEGT. V shed 7 bases, J shed 4 bases, and the junction held 9 bases outside the gene matches. CDR3: CASIHRGILTEAFF. The CDR3 DNA follows: TGTGCCAGCATCCACAGGGGAATACTCACTGAAGCTTTCTTT.

CDR3 in amino acids: CASRAGTGVPSGDTGELFF. In DNA, the CDR3 is TGTGCCAGCAGAGCCGGGACAGGGGTACCCTCCGGGGACACCGGGGAGCTGTTTTTT. The rearrangement links TRBV19 to TRBJ2-2, with 10 bases lining up with TRBD1. Germline V lookup: CDR1 LNHDA, CDR2 SQIVND (reference sequence). V shed 9 bases, J shed 3 bases, and the junction held 19 bases outside the gene matches. CDR3 length: 19 amino acids.

The chain has TRBV18 and TRBJ2-2; TRBD2 agrees at 7 bases. The CDR3 contains 16 residues. Germline V gives CDR1 KGHSH, CDR2 LQKENI. The junction had 11 bases not matched to a gene; V was cut back by 3 bases and J by 7 bases. CDR3 amino acids: CASSPQSAGVGGELFF. The CDR3 DNA reads TGTGCCAGCTCACCGCAGTCGGCGGGGGTCGGCGGGGAGCTGTTTTTT.

The rearrangement uses TRBV6-5 and TRBJ2-7; 10 bases fit TRBD2. Germline lookup yields CDR1 MNHEY and CDR2 SVGAGI. The length of the CDR3 is 16 residues. With 0 bases clipped from V and 2 bases from J, the junction kept 4 bases outside the gene matches. The CDR3 reads CASSYSISGRAYEQYF. CDR3 in DNA: TGTGCCAGCAGTTACTCGATAAGCGGGAGGGCCTACGAGCAGTACTTC.

This rearrangement joins TRBV5-4 to TRBJ1-2; no firm D call. The CDR3 runs to 13 residues. The germline gives CDR1 SGHNT, CDR2 YYREEE (reference sequence). With 4 bases removed from V and 0 bases from J, the gap between germline ends came to 7 bases. The CDR3 protein is CASSGGPNYGYTF. In DNA form, the CDR3 reads TGTGCCAGCAGCGGAGGGCCTAACTATGGCTACACCTTC. Together with reference TRBV5-4 and TRBJ1-2, the CDR3 gives the full variable domain: ETGVTQSPTHLIKTRGQQVTLRCSSQSGHNTVSWYQQALGQGPQFIFQYYREEENGRGNFPPRFSGLQFPNYSSELNVNALELDDSALYLCASSGGPNYGYTFGSGTRLTVV.

This sequence joins TRBV7-2 and TRBJ2-7; D remains unclear. V was cut by 6 bases and J by 0 bases, with 9 bases left in between. The CDR3 totals 13 residues. Germline V gene data show CDR1 as SGHTA and CDR2 as FQGNSA. The CDR3 DNA follows: TGTGCCAGCAGATCGATTAACTCCTACGAGCAGTACTTC. Translated, it gives CASRSINSYEQYF.